This T cell receptor beta chain comes out of a study of shared clonotypes between healthy human individuals. Findings and limits, study-wide: The genetic and exposure-history diversity represented was limited by few donors. The authors sampled blood alone, and tissue repertoires likely differ.

This clone was counted between two and nine times. What it binds is not known. An even split of each subset's genomic DNA across several immunoSEQ plates was performed. Method: immunoSEQ multiplex PCR; TCRdb's copy keeps in-frame clones and lacks some. The sample holds fewer than 650,000 clones; 60% to 85% are singletons and the top ten take over 10%. For unsorted samples, genomic DNA was extracted from tens of millions of PBMCs. V lost 4 bases, J lost 5 bases, and 7 bases stayed unmatched. From germline, CDR1 is SGHTA and CDR2 FQGNSA. The CDR3 covers 16 residues. The rearrangement joins TRBV7-2 to TRBJ2-1; 11 nucleotides match TRBD2. This receptor was identified in a woman in her thirties or forties in good health. Some clones in this sample may be carry-over from other donors' samples. Specimen: PBMCs. CDR3 sequence (DNA): TGTGCCAGCAGCTCCGGGGGGACTAGCGGCCACAATGAGCAGTTCTTC. This encodes CASSSGGTSGHNEQFF. Full variable domain (remainder filled in from reference TRBV7-2 and TRBJ2-1): GAGVSQSPSNKVTEKGKDVELRCDPISGHTALYWYRQSLGQGLEFLIYFQGNSAPDKSGLPSDRFSAERTGGSVSTLTIQRTQQEDSAVYLCASSSGGTSGHNEQFFGPGTRLTVL.